The clone carrying this T cell receptor (beta chain) turned up a few times. Antigen unknown. CDR3 length: 12 residues. In germline, CDR1 is LNHDA, CDR2 SQIVND (reference sequence). Between the trimmed V and J ends, which lost 6 bases and 5 bases, there was a span of 10 bases. Researchers reported sorting CD4+ naive, central memory, regulatory and stem cell-like memory cells via CD45RO/CCR7/CD25/CD127/CD95/CD27. Sort purity for all populations was recorded as exceeding 98%. These data come from a study of beta chain features in type 1 diabetes. Points from the study as a whole: Shorter templates might be favored by PCR, and equally so in patients and in controls.

Expressed TCRB transcripts were sequenced because the entire RNA isolate underwent reverse transcription. Assay: immunoSEQ multiplex PCR; the TCRdb copy retains only in-frame clones and omits some. The repertoire includes about 290,000 clones, 8% of them detected once, and roughly 1% sits in the top ten. The chain has TRBV19 and TRBJ1-1, with D uncertain. Sample: central memory CD4+ T cells from blood. The TCR was taken from a woman under 30 in good health. The CDR3 DNA is TGTGCCAGTAGGGACCCTGGGACTGAAGCTTTCTTT. Translation gives CASRDPGTEAFF.